Listed here is a single T cell receptor (beta chain). Its antigen is as yet unknown. The sample's time point: newly diagnosed GD, antithyroid drugs for less than 3 months. Preparation of the TCR library used RNA extracted from PBMCs. The data were taken from a study of regulatory T cells in long-lasting Graves disease. Study background: Newly diagnosed Graves' patients had taken antithyroid drugs under 3 months.

CDR1 and CDR2 (germline): MDHEN, SYDVKM. Trimming removed 3 bases at V and 7 bases at J, with 10 bases between. The CDR3 contains 14 residues. Study-level results: Gene preferences differed: TRBV28, TRBJ1-2, TRBJ2-5 in persistent cases.

Construction of TCR beta libraries relied on iRepertoire HTBI primers and on Arm-PCR targeting CDR3 regions. MiXCR, run by TCRdb on the multiplex PCR reads, gives a single entry per CDR3 protein. Of around 480,000 distinct CDR3 sequences listed, roughly 16% were seen once; the top ten hold 10% to 15%. Separately, the same data were catalogued under a study of T cells in Graves' hyperthyroidism and ophthalmopathy. That report notes: The HTBI primer set was used in a first-round RT-PCR of the TCR CDR3. Ophthalmopathy, which appeared later, was predicted by the model a median roughly 6.5 months before onset.

The chain is built from TRBV28 and TRBJ1-6; possible D gene TRBD1, 6 bases. The TCR originated in a man in his forties with Graves disease. The sample in question was peripheral blood mononuclear cells (PBMCs), obtained at new diagnosis, from a patient treated with antithyroid drugs. Written as DNA, the CDR3 is TGTGCCAGCAGTTTTTTGGGGGGCAATTCACCCCTCCACTTT. It translates to CASSFLGGNSPLHF.